This T cell receptor (beta chain) was sequenced for a study of blood T cell repertoires in COVID-19. At the level of the study: Specimens from acute and convalescent COVID-19 originated in the United States, Italy and Spain.

CDR1 KGHSH and CDR2 LQKENI come from the germline V gene. Trimming shortened V by 3 bases and J by 4 bases, and 15 bases separated the two germline ends. The CDR3 totals 15 residues. Authors' processing steps: Amplification of reference gene primers provided the estimated nucleated cell counts. Sequenced by immunoSEQ multiplex PCR; TCRdb stores in-frame clones only, minus some. V and J calls and clone size are given by that table; D and trimming were obtained from the DNA. Of about 480,000 clones listed, around 88% are singletons. Sequenced sample: peripheral blood. This clonotype was sampled from a woman between 50 and 59 years old with COVID-19, enrolled during active disease. This chain links TRBV18 with TRBJ1-2, with D perhaps matching TRBD1 (6 bases). Here the CDR3 reads CASSPVPGQPYGYTF. CDR3 in DNA: TGTGCCAGCTCACCGGTTCCTGGACAGCCCTATGGCTACACCTTC.